These 17 T cell receptor beta chains were all obtained from the same sample, sequenced in a study of T cell responses to AZD1222 COVID-19 vaccine. This table comes from immunoSEQ multiplex PCR, and its TCRdb copy is limited to in-frame clones, with some not included. Here the sample spans under 95,000 clones, more than 70% being singletons. The source was peripheral blood, collected 28 days after the second AZD1222 dose. The receptors originated from an adult who received the AZD1222 COVID-19 vaccine.

V is TRBV5-1 and J is TRBJ1-1, with no clear D. Germline CDR1 is SGHRS and CDR2 is YFSETQ. V shed 5 bases and J shed 5 bases, with 10 bases lying between them. The CDR3 loop spans 12 amino acids. The CDR3 region has the DNA TGCGCCAGCAGTCTAGGCAGTACTGAAGCTTTCTTT. It codes for CASSLGSTEAFF.

This clone showed up just a few times. DNA of the CDR3: TGTGCCAGTAGTAACGGGGAGCTGTTTTTT. Protein: CASSNGELFF. The chain links TRBV19 to TRBJ2-2; no firm D call. The ends were cut back, 4 bases at V and 7 bases at J, with 1 base in the middle. Germline CDR1 LNHDA, CDR2 SQIVND (reference sequence). The CDR3 is 10 residues long. The complete variable domain, with remaining parts taken from reference TRBV19 and TRBJ2-2, reads DGGITQSPKYLFRKEGQNVTLSCEQNLNHDAMYWYRQDPGQGLRLIYYSQIVNDFQKGDIAEGYSVSREKKESFPLTVTSAQKNPTAFYLCASSNGELFFGEGSRLTVL.

The chain has TRBV5-1 and TRBJ2-3; D is possibly TRBD2 (6 bases). Per germline, CDR1 SGHRS and CDR2 YFSETQ. Between the trimmed V and J ends, which lost 3 bases and 6 bases, there was a span of 14 bases. The CDR3 sequence is 14 residues long. CDR3 coding DNA: TGCGCCAGCAGCTCGGCGGGGTCTAGGGATACGCAGTATTTT. Protein product: CASSSAGSRDTQYF.

The CDR3 spells CASSLGSTGEQYF. For the CDR3, the DNA is TGTGCCAGCAGCCTAGGTTCAACGGGTGAGCAGTACTTC. The chain couples TRBV3-1 (or the pseudogene TRBV3-2) to TRBJ2-7; D remains unclear. Germline lookup yields CDR1 LGHDT and CDR2 YNNKEL (reference sequence). The ends were cut back, 4 bases at V and 7 bases at J, with 14 bases in the middle. CDR3 length equals 13 residues.

The gene calls are TRBV3-1 (or the pseudogene TRBV3-2) and TRBJ2-7, with a tentative D call TRBD2 (5 bases). The V end lost 3 bases, the J end lost 1 base, and 16 bases lay between the germline ends. CDR1 LGHDT and CDR2 YNNKEL come from the germline V gene (reference sequence). There are 16 residues in the CDR3. For the CDR3, the DNA is TGTGCCAGCAGCCATCTTGCGGGCACGGGGTCCTACGAGCAGTACTTC. Its protein is CASSHLAGTGSYEQYF.

This clone was counted only a few times. V is TRBV3-1 (or the pseudogene TRBV3-2) and J is TRBJ2-5; D is possibly TRBD1 or TRBD2 (5 bases each). The CDR3 is made up of 14 amino acids. Trimming shortened V by 8 bases and J by 9 bases, and 22 bases separated the two germline ends. Per germline, CDR1 LGHDT and CDR2 YNNKEL (reference sequence). DNA of the CDR3: TGTGCCAGCTCAAACAGGACGAGCAAGAGGGCCCAGTACTTC. Protein product: CASSNRTSKRAQYF.

The chain uses TRBV5-6 and TRBJ2-6, with D uncertain. This CDR3 has 17 amino acids. V was cut by 4 bases and J by 1 base, with 15 bases left in between. The V gene's germline CDR1 is SGHDT and CDR2 YYEEEE. The CDR3 sequence is CASSPGPMHSGANVLTF. CDR3 DNA: TGTGCCAGCAGCCCAGGTCCCATGCATTCTGGGGCCAACGTCCTGACTTTC. Complete variable domain (other parts from reference TRBV5-6 and TRBJ2-6): DAGVTQSPTHLIKTRGQQVTLRCSPKSGHDTVSWYQQALGQGPQFIFQYYEEEERQRGNFPDRFSGHQFPNYSSELNVNALLLGDSALYLCASSPGPMHSGANVLTFGAGSRLTVL.

The chain carries TRBV7-9 and TRBJ1-4, with 8 bases fitting TRBD1. Per germline, CDR1 SEHNR and CDR2 FQNEAQ (reference sequence). J was trimmed by 5 bases and V by 6 bases; bases with no gene match: 5. The CDR3 has 14 amino acids. This CDR3 reads CASRAGTGNEKLFF. The CDR3 nucleotides read TGTGCCAGCAGGGCCGGGACAGGAAATGAAAAACTGTTTTTT. Drawing the rest from reference TRBV7-9 and TRBJ1-4, the complete variable domain is DTGVSQNPRHKITKRGQNVTFRCDPISEHNRLYWYRQTLGQGPEFLTYFQNEAQLEKSRLLSDRFSAERPKGSFSTLEIQRTEQGDSAMYLCASRAGTGNEKLFFGSGTQLSVL.

The chain links TRBV5-1 to TRBJ2-5, with D perhaps TRBD1 or TRBD2 (6 bases each). Germline V gene sequence: CDR1 SGHRS, CDR2 YFSETQ. The V end lost 0 bases, the J end lost 0 bases, and 9 bases lay between the germline ends. The CDR3 is 15 residues long. CDR3 in amino acids: CASSLGRGYQETQYF. CDR3 nucleotides: TGCGCCAGCAGCTTGGGGAGGGGGTACCAAGAGACCCAGTACTTC.

The rearrangement links TRBV16 to TRBJ2-1; TRBD2 agrees at 9 bases. The CDR3 is made up of 16 amino acids. Germline CDR1 KGHSY, CDR2 FQNENV. V lost 2 bases and J lost 4; bases outside the gene matches: 6. The CDR3 protein is CASSQGRLAEYNEQFF. CDR3 DNA: TGTGCCAGCAGCCAAGGTAGACTAGCGGAGTACAATGAGCAGTTCTTC.

The V gene is TRBV9, the J gene TRBJ1-2, with D perhaps TRBD1 (5 bases). Deletions cut 6 bases from V and 6 bases from J, with 12 bases between. CDR1 and CDR2 (germline): SGDLS, YYNGEE. The CDR3 has 12 amino acids. The CDR3, as DNA: TGTGCCAGCAACCGCGGAGGGGATGGCTACACCTTC. Its protein product is CASNRGGDGYTF.

In its sample, this clone was seen a few times. The chain uses TRBV11-2 and TRBJ2-7; D call uncertain. Trimming left V 1 base short and J 2 bases short, with 9 bases between. CDR3 length: 14 amino acids. The germline CDR1 and CDR2 sequences are SGHAT and FQNNGV. The DNA of the CDR3 is TGTGCCAGCAGCTTAGGATACCTCGCCTACGAGCAGTACTTC. Translating gives CASSLGYLAYEQYF.

The chain uses TRBV3-1 (or the pseudogene TRBV3-2) and TRBJ1-1; D remains unclear. Trimming shortened V by 3 bases and J by 6 bases, and 5 bases separated the two germline ends. This CDR3 is built from 11 residues. CDR1 is LGHDT and CDR2 is YNNKEL in the germline V gene (reference sequence). The CDR3 region has the DNA TGTGCCAGCAGCCAGGGTGCTGAAGCTTTCTTT. Amino acid sequence: CASSQGAEAFF.

The V and J genes are TRBV7-8 and TRBJ1-3; no definite D call. Germline CDR1 reads SGHVS; CDR2 reads FQNEAQ. The CDR3 has 14 residues. V dropped 5 bases and J dropped 7 bases, with 15 bases sitting between them. DNA for the CDR3: TGTGCCAGCAGCCCAAGGGAGTTGGGCAACACCATATATTTT. Translation: CASSPRELGNTIYF.

The sample holds one count of this clone. This chain links TRBV7-3 with TRBJ2-7; 10 bases map to TRBD1. Germline V gene sequence: CDR1 SGHTA, CDR2 FQGTGA. The CDR3 covers 18 residues. J gave up 2 bases and V 2 bases, and 12 bases lay outside the gene matches. The CDR3 region is CASSLEWDVGTGAYEQYF. The CDR3 region has the DNA TGTGCCAGCAGCTTAGAGTGGGACGTAGGGACAGGGGCCTACGAGCAGTACTTC.

The chain couples TRBV5-1 to TRBJ2-7; TRBD1 agrees at 10 bases. Per the germline V gene, CDR1 is SGHRS and CDR2 is YFSETQ. J was trimmed by 4 bases and V by 4 bases; bases with no gene match: 2. The CDR3 is 13 amino acids. This chain's CDR3 is CASSKGQGYEQYF. CDR3 DNA sequence: TGCGCCAGCAGCAAGGGACAGGGGTACGAGCAGTACTTC.

For this clone: A read error may account for a junction end that differs from germline. V and J are TRBV19 and TRBJ2-7; maybe TRBD1 (6 bases). Germline CDR1 reads LNHDA; CDR2 reads SQIVND (reference sequence). The CDR3 has 12 amino acids. The CDR3, as DNA: TGTGCCAGTAGTATCGGTACAGGGAAACCCAGCTTC. Translated: CASSIGTGKPSF. Based on the CDR3 plus reference TRBV19 and TRBJ2-7, the full variable domain is DGGITQSPKYLFRKEGQNVTLSCEQNLNHDAMYWYRQDPGQGLRLIYYSQIVNDFQKGDIAEGYSVSREKKESFPLTVTSAQKNPTAFYLCASSIGTGKPSFGPGTRLTVT.